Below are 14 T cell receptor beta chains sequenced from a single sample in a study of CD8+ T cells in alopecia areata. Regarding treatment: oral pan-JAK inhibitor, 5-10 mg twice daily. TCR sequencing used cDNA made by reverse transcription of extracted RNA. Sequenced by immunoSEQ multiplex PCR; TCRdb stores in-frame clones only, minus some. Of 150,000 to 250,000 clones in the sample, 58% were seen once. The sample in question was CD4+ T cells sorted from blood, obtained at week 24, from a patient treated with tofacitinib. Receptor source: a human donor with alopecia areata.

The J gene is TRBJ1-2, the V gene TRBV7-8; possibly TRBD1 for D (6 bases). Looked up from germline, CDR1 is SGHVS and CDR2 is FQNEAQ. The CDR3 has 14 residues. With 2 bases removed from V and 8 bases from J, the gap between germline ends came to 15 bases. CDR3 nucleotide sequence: TGTGCCAGCAGCTTATTGATCAGGGGAGGCGGCTACACCTTC. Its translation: CASSLLIRGGGYTF.

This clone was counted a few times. CDR3 in DNA: TGCGCCAGCCTTGGGCTTCCGGGACTAGCGGCCCGAAACGAGATTTACGAGCAGTACTTC. Protein sequence: CASLGLPGLAARNEIYEQYF. This rearrangement joins TRBV5-1 to TRBJ2-7; 11 bases match TRBD2. Germline lookup yields CDR1 SGHRS and CDR2 YFSETQ. This CDR3 contains 20 residues. The ends lost 7 bases at V and 4 bases at J; junction bases unmatched: 25.

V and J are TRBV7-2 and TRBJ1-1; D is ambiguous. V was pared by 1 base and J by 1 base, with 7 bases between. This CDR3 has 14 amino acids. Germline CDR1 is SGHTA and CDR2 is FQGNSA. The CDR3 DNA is TGTGCCAGCAGCTTAGTGATGGGGAACACTGAAGCTTTCTTT. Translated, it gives CASSLVMGNTEAFF.

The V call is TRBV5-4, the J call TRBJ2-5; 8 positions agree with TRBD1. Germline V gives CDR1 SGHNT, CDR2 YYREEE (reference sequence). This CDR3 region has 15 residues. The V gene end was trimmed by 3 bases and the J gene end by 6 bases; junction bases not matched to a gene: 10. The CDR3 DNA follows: TGTGCCAGCAGCTACCGGACAGGGATTGGGCAGACCCAGTACTTC. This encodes CASSYRTGIGQTQYF.

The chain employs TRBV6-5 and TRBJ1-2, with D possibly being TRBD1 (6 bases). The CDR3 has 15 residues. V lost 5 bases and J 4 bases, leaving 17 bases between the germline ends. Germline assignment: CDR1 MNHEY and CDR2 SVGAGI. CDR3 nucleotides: TGTGCCAGCAGTCCTAGACCGACAGGCCCCTATGGCTACACCTTC. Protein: CASSPRPTGPYGYTF.

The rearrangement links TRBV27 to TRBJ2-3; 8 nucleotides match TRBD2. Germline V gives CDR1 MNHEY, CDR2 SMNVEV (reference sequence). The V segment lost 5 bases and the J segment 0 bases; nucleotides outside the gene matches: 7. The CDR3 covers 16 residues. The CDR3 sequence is CASSKLAGLSTDTQYF. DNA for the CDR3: TGTGCCAGCAGTAAGCTAGCGGGCCTCAGCACAGATACGCAGTATTTT.

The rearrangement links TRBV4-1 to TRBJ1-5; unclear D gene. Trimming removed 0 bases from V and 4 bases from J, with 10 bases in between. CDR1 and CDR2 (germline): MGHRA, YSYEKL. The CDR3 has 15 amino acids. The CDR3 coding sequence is TGCGCCAGCAGCCAAGATGGTTACAGAAATCAGCCCCAGCATTTT. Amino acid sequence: CASSQDGYRNQPQHF.

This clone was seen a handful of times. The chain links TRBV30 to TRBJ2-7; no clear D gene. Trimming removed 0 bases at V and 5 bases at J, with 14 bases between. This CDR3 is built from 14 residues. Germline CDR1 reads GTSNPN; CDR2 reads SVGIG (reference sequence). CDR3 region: CAWSVPPGRHEQYF. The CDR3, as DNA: TGTGCCTGGAGTGTACCCCCAGGCCGCCACGAGCAGTACTTC.

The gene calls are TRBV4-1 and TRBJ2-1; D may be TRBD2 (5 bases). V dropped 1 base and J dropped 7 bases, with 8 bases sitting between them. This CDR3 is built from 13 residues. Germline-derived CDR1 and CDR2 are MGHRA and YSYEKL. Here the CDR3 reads CASSQVRRNEQFF. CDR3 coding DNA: TGCGCCAGCAGCCAAGTTAGGAGGAATGAGCAGTTCTTC.

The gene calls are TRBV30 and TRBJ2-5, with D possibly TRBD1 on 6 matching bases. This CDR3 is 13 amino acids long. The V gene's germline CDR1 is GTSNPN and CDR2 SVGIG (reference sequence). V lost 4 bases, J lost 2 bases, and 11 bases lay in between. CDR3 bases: TGTGCCTGGAACAGGGCACTGCAAGAGACCCAGTACTTC. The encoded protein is CAWNRALQETQYF.

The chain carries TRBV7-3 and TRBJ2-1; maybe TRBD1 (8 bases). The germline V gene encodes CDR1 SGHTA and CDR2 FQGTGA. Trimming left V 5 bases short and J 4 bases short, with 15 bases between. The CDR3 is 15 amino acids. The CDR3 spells CASSLDRGGYNEQFF. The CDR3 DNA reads TGTGCCAGCAGCCTAGACAGGGGAGGGTACAATGAGCAGTTCTTC. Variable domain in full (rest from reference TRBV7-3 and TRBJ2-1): GAGVSQTPSNKVTEKGKYVELRCDPISGHTALYWYRQSLGQGPEFLIYFQGTGAADDSGLPNDRFFAVRPEGSVSTLKIQRTERGDSAVYLCASSLDRGGYNEQFFGPGTRLTVL.

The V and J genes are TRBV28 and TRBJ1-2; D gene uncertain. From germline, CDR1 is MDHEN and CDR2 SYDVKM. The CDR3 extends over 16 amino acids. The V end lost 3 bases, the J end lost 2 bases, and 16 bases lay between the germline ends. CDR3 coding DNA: TGTGCCAGCAGTTTGCCCTTCTGGACGGAGAACTATGGCTACACCTTC. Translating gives CASSLPFWTENYGYTF.

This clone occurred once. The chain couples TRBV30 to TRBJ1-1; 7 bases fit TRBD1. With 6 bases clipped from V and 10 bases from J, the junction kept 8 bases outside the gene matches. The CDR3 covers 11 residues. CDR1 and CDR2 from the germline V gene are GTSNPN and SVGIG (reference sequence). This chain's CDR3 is CACRQGLGAFF. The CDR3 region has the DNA TGTGCCTGTAGACAGGGCTTAGGAGCTTTCTTT.

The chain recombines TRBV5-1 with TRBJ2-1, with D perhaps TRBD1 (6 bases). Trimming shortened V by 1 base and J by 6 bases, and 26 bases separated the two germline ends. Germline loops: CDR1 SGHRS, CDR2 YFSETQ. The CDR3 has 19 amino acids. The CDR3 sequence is CASSLSLGIRAGAPNEQFF. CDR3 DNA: TGCGCCAGCAGCTTGTCTCTCGGAATTAGGGCAGGGGCGCCCAATGAGCAGTTCTTC.